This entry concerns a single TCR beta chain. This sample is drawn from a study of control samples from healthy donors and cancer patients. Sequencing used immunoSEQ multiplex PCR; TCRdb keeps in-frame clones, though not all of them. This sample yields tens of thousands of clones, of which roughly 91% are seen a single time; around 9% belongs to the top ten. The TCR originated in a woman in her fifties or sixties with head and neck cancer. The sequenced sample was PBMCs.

As DNA, the CDR3 is TGCAGTGCTAGTGGGACAGGGGTGAACACTGAAGCTTTCTTT. Translating it yields CSASGTGVNTEAFF. The V and J genes are TRBV20-1 and TRBJ1-1, with 10 positions matching TRBD1. CDR3 length equals 14 residues. The germline V gene has CDR1 DFQATT and CDR2 SNEGSKA (reference sequence). Losses at the gene ends were 3 bases for V and 0 bases for J; bases not matched to a gene: 1.